This T cell receptor beta chain was sequenced for a study of T cell responses to AZD1222 COVID-19 vaccine. Study-wide results and limits: Repertoire sampling was restricted to post-peak T cell response timepoints. The donors showed a predominance of white British ancestry and of females, with possible underestimation of clonal diversity. Just 5 to 7 AZD1222 recipients were seropositive at baseline. The breadth and depth of Spike-specific TCRs increased once two AZD1222 doses had been given.

On this clone itself: The antigen remains undetermined.

Generated by immunoSEQ multiplex PCR, the TCRdb table keeps only in-frame clones and is missing some. Of just under 95,000 clones listed, approximately 91% are singletons. CDR3 length: 15 amino acids. From germline, CDR1 is MDHEN and CDR2 SYDVKM. The germline V and J ends were trimmed by 6 bases and 4 bases, with 15 bases remaining between them. This TCR came from an adult in good health. The source was peripheral blood, collected on day 0 of AZD1222 vaccination. This rearrangement joins TRBV28 to TRBJ1-4; possible D gene TRBD1, 6 bases. The CDR3 region has the DNA TGTGCCAGCAGAACAGGGCGGGGGGATAATGAAAAACTGTTTTTT. Protein sequence: CASRTGRGDNEKLFF.